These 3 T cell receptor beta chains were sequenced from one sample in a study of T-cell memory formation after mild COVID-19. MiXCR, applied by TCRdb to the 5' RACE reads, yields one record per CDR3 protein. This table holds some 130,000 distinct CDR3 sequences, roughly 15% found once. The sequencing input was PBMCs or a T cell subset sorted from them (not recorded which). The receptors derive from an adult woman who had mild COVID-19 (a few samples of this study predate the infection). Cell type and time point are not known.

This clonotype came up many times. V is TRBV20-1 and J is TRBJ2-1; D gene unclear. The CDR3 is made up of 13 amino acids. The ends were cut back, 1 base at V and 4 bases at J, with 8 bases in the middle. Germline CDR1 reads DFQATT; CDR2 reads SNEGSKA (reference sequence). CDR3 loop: CSARVLTYNEQFF. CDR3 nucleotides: TGCAGTGCTAGAGTCTTAACTTACAATGAGCAGTTCTTC.

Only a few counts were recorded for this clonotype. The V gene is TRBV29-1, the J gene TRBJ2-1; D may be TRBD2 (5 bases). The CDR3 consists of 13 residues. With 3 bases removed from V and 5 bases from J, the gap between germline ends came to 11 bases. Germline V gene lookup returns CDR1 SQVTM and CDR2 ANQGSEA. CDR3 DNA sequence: TGCAGCGTTGAGGTTCTAGCCGACAATGAGCAGTTCTTC. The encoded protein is CSVEVLADNEQFF.

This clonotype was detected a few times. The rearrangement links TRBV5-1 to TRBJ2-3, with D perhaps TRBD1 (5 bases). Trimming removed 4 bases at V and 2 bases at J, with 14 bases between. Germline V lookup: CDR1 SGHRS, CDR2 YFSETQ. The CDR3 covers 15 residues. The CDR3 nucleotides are TGCGCCAGCAGCCTAGGGGTAGCCTTCACAGATACGCAGTATTTT. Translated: CASSLGVAFTDTQYF.